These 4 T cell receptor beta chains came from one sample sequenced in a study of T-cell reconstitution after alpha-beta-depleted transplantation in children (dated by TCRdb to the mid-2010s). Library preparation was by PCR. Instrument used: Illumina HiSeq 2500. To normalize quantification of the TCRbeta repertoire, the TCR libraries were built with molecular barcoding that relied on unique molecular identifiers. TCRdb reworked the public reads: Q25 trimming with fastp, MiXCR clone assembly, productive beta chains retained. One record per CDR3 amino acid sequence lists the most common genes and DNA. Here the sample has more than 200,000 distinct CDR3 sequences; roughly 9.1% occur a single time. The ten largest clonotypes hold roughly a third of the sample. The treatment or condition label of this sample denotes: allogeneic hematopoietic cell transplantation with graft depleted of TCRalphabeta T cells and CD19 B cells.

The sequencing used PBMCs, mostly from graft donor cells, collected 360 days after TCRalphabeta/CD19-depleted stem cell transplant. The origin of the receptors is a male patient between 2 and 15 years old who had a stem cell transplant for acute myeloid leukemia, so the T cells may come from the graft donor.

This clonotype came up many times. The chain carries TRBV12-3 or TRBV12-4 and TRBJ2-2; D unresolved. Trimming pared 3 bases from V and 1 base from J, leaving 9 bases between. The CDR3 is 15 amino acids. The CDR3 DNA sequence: TGTGCCAGCAGTTTGGGTCGGAGGAACACCGGGGAGCTGTTTTTT. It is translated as CASSLGRRNTGELFF.

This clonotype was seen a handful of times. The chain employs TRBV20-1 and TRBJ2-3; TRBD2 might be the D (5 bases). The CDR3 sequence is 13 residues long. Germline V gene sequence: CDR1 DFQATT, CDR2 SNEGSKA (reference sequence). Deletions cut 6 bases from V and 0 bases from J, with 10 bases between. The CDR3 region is CSAQRTSTDTQYF. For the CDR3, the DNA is TGCAGTGCCCAGCGGACTAGCACAGATACGCAGTATTTT.

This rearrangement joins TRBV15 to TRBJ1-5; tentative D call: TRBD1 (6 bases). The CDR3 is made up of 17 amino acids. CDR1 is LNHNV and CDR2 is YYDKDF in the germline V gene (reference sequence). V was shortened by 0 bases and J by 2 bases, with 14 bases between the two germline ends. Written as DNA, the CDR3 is TGTGCCACCAGCAGAGATTTACTGGGACAAGGCAATCAGCCCCAGCATTTT. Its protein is CATSRDLLGQGNQPQHF.

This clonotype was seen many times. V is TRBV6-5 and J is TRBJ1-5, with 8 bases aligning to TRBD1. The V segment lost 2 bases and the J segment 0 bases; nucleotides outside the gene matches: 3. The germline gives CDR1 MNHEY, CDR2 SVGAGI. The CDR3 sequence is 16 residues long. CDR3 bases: TGTGCCAGCAGTTACCTGACAGGGGATAGCAATCAGCCCCAGCATTTT. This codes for CASSYLTGDSNQPQHF.